Shown below are 17 T cell receptor beta chains from a single sample sequenced in a study of T-cell reconstitution after alpha-beta-depleted transplantation in children. Unique molecular identifiers were incorporated into the prepared TCRbeta library. From the PCR reads, TCRdb called clonotypes with MiXCR, one entry per CDR3 protein. This sample has hundreds of thousands of distinct CDR3 sequences, with around 16% found just once. This sample comprised PBMCs from the stem cell graft donor, obtained from the stem cell graft. The receptors come from a human donor who donated a stem cell graft to a child with acute myeloid leukemia.

The rearrangement uses TRBV12-3 or TRBV12-4 and TRBJ1-1; D is possibly TRBD1 (5 bases). Trimming took off 5 bases at V and 1 base at J, with 17 bases between the two ends. The CDR3 contains 16 residues. CDR3 sequence reads: CASSPSPNRRNTEAFF. The CDR3 nucleotides read TGTGCCAGCAGTCCCTCACCCAACAGGCGGAACACTGAAGCTTTCTTT.

This clonotype was observed many times. The chain joins TRBV20-1 to TRBJ2-5; D is perhaps TRBD2 (5 bases). The CDR3 length is 14 residues. With 6 bases removed from V and 1 base from J, the gap between germline ends came to 15 bases. The germline CDR1 and CDR2 sequences are DFQATT and SNEGSKA (reference sequence). CDR3 bases: TGCAGTGCCCCCAGGAGGTACGGCCAAGAGACCCAGTACTTC. Amino acid sequence: CSAPRRYGQETQYF.

The chain couples TRBV5-1 to TRBJ1-3; D gene unclear. V lost 0 bases and J 6 bases, leaving 10 bases between the germline ends. The CDR3 sequence is 14 residues long. Germline CDR1 reads SGHRS; CDR2 reads YFSETQ. The CDR3 DNA follows: TGCGCCAGCAGCTTGGCGCAGAACGAAAACACCATATATTTT. Its translation: CASSLAQNENTIYF.

The rearrangement links TRBV28 to TRBJ2-1; no clear D gene. Per the germline V gene, CDR1 is MDHEN and CDR2 is SYDVKM. CDR3 size: 13 residues. Trimming took off 3 bases at V and 7 bases at J, with 10 bases between the two ends. For the CDR3, the DNA is TGTGCCAGCAGTTTTGGCACGAGTAATGAGCAGTTCTTC. Protein product: CASSFGTSNEQFF.

Ten or more counts support this clonotype. The V and J genes are TRBV5-6 and TRBJ2-3, with TRBD1 matching 9 bases. Germline V CDR1 and CDR2: SGHDT, YYEEEE. The CDR3 is made up of 16 amino acids. V lost 0 bases to trimming and J lost 4 bases; unmatched junction nucleotides: 6. The CDR3 protein is CASSLGTGGAADTQYF. The CDR3 DNA reads as TGTGCCAGCAGCTTGGGTACAGGGGGCGCGGCAGATACGCAGTATTTT.

This clonotype has only a few counts. The chain employs TRBV7-2 and TRBJ1-2; the D gene is possibly TRBD1 (5 bases). Between the trimmed V and J ends, which lost 4 bases and 8 bases, there was a span of 20 bases. Per the germline V gene, CDR1 is SGHTA and CDR2 is FQGNSA. This CDR3 contains 15 residues. The DNA for the CDR3 is TGTGCCAGCAGCTCCACCGCCGGGACTCTTCTCGGCTACACCTTC. It yields the protein CASSSTAGTLLGYTF.

This CDR3 is CASSELGPGIGEQYF. As DNA, the CDR3 is TGTGCCAGCAGTGAACTGGGTCCAGGGATAGGGGAGCAGTACTTC. This chain links TRBV25-1 with TRBJ2-7; tentatively, D is TRBD1 (5 bases). CDR1 and CDR2 from the germline V gene are MGHDK and SYGVNS. This CDR3 is 15 amino acids long. The germline V and J ends were trimmed by 2 bases and 7 bases, with 18 bases remaining between them.

This clonotype was detected only once. An end of the junction does not agree with germline; a read error may underlie this. V and J are TRBV6-1 and TRBJ2-1; tentative D call: TRBD2 (7 bases). CDR3 length: 14 residues. The germline gives CDR1 MNHNS, CDR2 SASEGT. DNA for the CDR3: TGTGCCAGCAACCTGGGGGGGCCCTACAATGAGCAGCTCTTC. Translation: CASNLGGPYNEQLF.

The table lists this clonotype with many counts. The rearrangement links TRBV3-1 to TRBJ2-7; D remains ambiguous. V was cut by 6 bases and J by 6 bases, with 18 bases left in between. The CDR3 covers 14 residues. Germline lookup yields CDR1 LGHDT and CDR2 YNNKEL (reference sequence). The CDR3 DNA follows: TGTGCCAGCAGGCCAACTCTGGTCGAAGGCGAGCAGTACGTC. Protein product: CASRPTLVEGEQYV.

This clonotype was picked up many times. In this CDR3 the conserved last residue, phenylalanine or tryptophan, is missing, so a read error is likely. No DNA is shown, since the ends of the CDR3 on it are uncertain; the CDR3 is the one TCRdb lists. The chain employs TRBV29-1 and TRBJ1-1; no check of the table's D call, TRBD1, against the DNA was made. From its first to its last residue, the CDR3 has 8 amino acids. In germline, CDR1 is SQVTM, CDR2 ANQGSEA. The CDR3 loop is CWPNAEGA.

This clonotype turned up a few times. The chain is built from TRBV12-2 and TRBJ2-7; the table gives TRBD1 as D, unverified against the DNA. TRBV12-2 is a known pseudogene. The CDR3 is 16 residues long. This CDR3 is CASRLRGGMPSDEQYV. CDR3 coding DNA: TGTGCAAGTCGCTTAAGGGGGGGCATGCCTTCCGACGAGCAGTACGTC.

This clonotype was counted only a few times. The V call is TRBV7-8, the J call TRBJ2-3, with D hard to call. This CDR3 has 14 amino acids. V was clipped by 0 bases and J by 4 bases, with 8 bases between them. From germline, CDR1 is SGHVS and CDR2 FQNEAQ. CDR3 in DNA: TGTGCCAGCAGCTTAGCCCTCATGGCAGATACGCAGTATTTT. Protein product: CASSLALMADTQYF. The variable domain in full, completed from reference TRBV7-8 and TRBJ2-3, reads GAGVSQSPRYKVAKRGQDVALRCDPISGHVSLFWYQQALGQGPEFLTYFQNEAQLDKSGLPSDRFFAERPEGSVSTLKIQRTQQEDSAVYLCASSLALMADTQYFGPGTRLTVL.

This chain connects TRBV6-2 or TRBV6-3 to TRBJ2-6, with no clear D. The CDR3 has 13 residues. V dropped 7 bases and J dropped 1 base, with 5 bases sitting between them. CDR1 and CDR2 (germline): MNHEY, SVGEGT. CDR3: CASTQSGANVLTF. In DNA, the CDR3 is TGTGCCAGCACCCAATCTGGGGCCAACGTCCTGACTTTC.

The CDR3 spells CASSLAAKGGAFF. DNA for the CDR3: TGTGCCAGCAGCTTAGCGGCGAAAGGGGGAGCTTTCTTT. This chain links TRBV7-9 with TRBJ1-1; possible D gene TRBD1, 6 bases. With 0 bases removed from V and 10 bases from J, the gap between germline ends came to 12 bases. CDR3 length: 13 amino acids. The germline CDR1 and CDR2 sequences are SEHNR and FQNEAQ (reference sequence). The full variable domain, its missing parts supplied by reference TRBV7-9 and TRBJ1-1, is DTGVSQNPRHKITKRGQNVTFRCDPISEHNRLYWYRQTLGQGPEFLTYFQNEAQLEKSRLLSDRFSAERPKGSFSTLEIQRTEQGDSAMYLCASSLAAKGGAFFGQGTRLTVV.

This clonotype was found a few times. The V call is TRBV25-1, the J call TRBJ2-6, with D tentatively TRBD1 (6 bases). Trimming removed 3 bases at V and 0 bases at J, with 9 bases between. The CDR3 loop spans 16 amino acids. From germline, CDR1 is MGHDK and CDR2 SYGVNS. DNA of the CDR3: TGTGCCAGCAGTGATTGGACAGACTCTGGGGCCAACGTCCTGACTTTC. Protein sequence: CASSDWTDSGANVLTF.

In its sample, this clonotype was seen many times. The V and J genes are TRBV29-1 and TRBJ2-7, with a weak D call TRBD2 (5 bases). CDR3 length: 13 amino acids. V lost 6 bases and J lost 5, with 17 bases in between. CDR1 is SQVTM, CDR2 ANQGSEA, per germline. The CDR3 nucleotides read TGCAGCGTGTCTACTATAGGGAGTAACGAGCAGTACTTC. Its translation is CSVSTIGSNEQYF.

This rearrangement joins TRBV20-1 to TRBJ1-4, with 9 positions matching TRBD1. This CDR3 has 15 residues. Germline V gene data show CDR1 as DFQATT and CDR2 as SNEGSKA (reference sequence). The V segment lost 5 bases and the J segment 5 bases; nucleotides outside the gene matches: 9. The CDR3 loop is CSAQRSGTGNEKLFF. In DNA, the CDR3 is TGCAGTGCTCAACGCTCCGGGACAGGGAATGAAAAACTGTTTTTT.